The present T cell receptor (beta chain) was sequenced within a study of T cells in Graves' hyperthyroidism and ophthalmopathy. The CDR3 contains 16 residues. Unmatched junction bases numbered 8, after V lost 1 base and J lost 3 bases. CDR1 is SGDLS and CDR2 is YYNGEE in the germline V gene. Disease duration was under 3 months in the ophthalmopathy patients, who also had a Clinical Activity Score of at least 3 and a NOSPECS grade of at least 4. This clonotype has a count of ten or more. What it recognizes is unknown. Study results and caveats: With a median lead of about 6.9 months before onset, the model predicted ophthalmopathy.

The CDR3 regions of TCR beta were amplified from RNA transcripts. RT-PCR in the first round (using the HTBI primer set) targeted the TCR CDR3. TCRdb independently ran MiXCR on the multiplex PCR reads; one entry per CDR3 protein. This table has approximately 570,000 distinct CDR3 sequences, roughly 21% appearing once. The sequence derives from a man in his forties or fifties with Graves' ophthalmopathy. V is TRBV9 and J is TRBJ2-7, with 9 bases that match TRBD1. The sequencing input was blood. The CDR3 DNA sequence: TGTGCCAGCAGCGTATCACCGGGACAGGGAAGCTACGAGCAGTACTTC. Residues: CASSVSPGQGSYEQYF.